The 28 T cell receptor beta chains presented below share a single source sample, sequenced in a study of blood T cells in healthy people across ages. Next came a second PCR, run for 7 to 11 cycles, which used a sample-barcoded 5' primer along with a J-beta primer mix. TCRdb independently ran MiXCR on the 5' RACE reads; one entry per CDR3 protein. The table shows about 780,000 distinct CDR3 sequences, with around half occurring only once. The specimen sequenced was blood. The receptors were gathered from a man aged 80 or over in good health.

As concerns this clonotype: Germline is not matched at one junction end, which may reflect a read error. This chain uses TRBV20-1 with TRBJ2-3; 8 bases agree with TRBD2. Germline CDR1 and CDR2: DFQATT and SNEGSKA (reference sequence). CDR3 length equals 14 residues. The CDR3 nucleotides read TGCAGTGCTCGGACTAGCTCCGCGGCAGATACGCGGTATTTT. Its protein product is CSARTSSAADTRYF.

The count of this clonotype is one. The junction does not match germline at one end; this may be a read error. CDR3 in DNA: TGTGACAGCAGTTTAAATGTTCAGGCGGATACGCAGTATTTT. Its translation is CDSSLNVQADTQYF. The V gene is TRBV12-3 or TRBV12-4, the J gene TRBJ2-3; D ambiguous. The CDR3 runs to 14 residues.

This clonotype was picked up a small number of times. The genes are TRBV12-3 or TRBV12-4 and TRBJ2-2; D might be TRBD1 (6 bases). The CDR3 is made up of 16 amino acids. V was shortened by 6 bases and J by 7 bases, with 21 bases between the two germline ends. The CDR3: CASRQTPGDHSGELFF. CDR3 sequence (DNA): TGTGCCAGCAGGCAAACCCCAGGGGATCATAGCGGGGAGCTGTTTTTT.

This clonotype was recorded many times. The rearrangement uses TRBV29-1 and TRBJ2-5; D possibly corresponds to TRBD2 (5 bases). This CDR3 region has 14 residues. Trimming took off 6 bases at V and 1 base at J, with 15 bases between the two ends. CDR1 is SQVTM, CDR2 ANQGSEA, per germline. CDR3 DNA sequence: TGCAGCGTCGGGGTTGGTTCGCGCCAAGAGACCCAGTACTTC. The encoded protein is CSVGVGSRQETQYF.

This clonotype showed up just a few times. The CDR3: CASSLGGTLPYEQYF. The CDR3, as DNA: TGTGCCAGCAGCCTCGGGGGCACATTGCCCTACGAGCAGTACTTC. The rearrangement joins TRBV7-3 to TRBJ2-7; D is tentatively TRBD1 or TRBD2 (6 bases each). Germline-derived CDR1 and CDR2 are SGHTA and FQGTGA. The CDR3 covers 15 residues. Trimming took off 5 bases at V and 2 bases at J, with 16 bases between the two ends.

The rearrangement uses TRBV28 and TRBJ1-2; a possible D gene is TRBD1 (5 bases). Germline V gene data show CDR1 as MDHEN and CDR2 as SYDVKM. The CDR3 consists of 13 residues. Trimming shortened V by 2 bases and J by 7 bases, and 11 bases separated the two germline ends. In DNA form, the CDR3 reads TGTGCCAGCAGTTTAACGGGACGGACTGGCTACACCTTC. The encoded protein is CASSLTGRTGYTF.

A note on this clonotype: The junction differs from germline at one of its ends, possibly a read error. This rearrangement joins TRBV24-1 to TRBJ1-1, with a tentative D call TRBD1 (5 bases). There are 13 residues in the CDR3. Germline CDR1 reads KGHDR; CDR2 reads SFDVKD. The CDR3, as DNA: TGTGCCACCAGTGACCCTATGGACACAGAAGCTTTCTTT. Protein sequence: CATSDPMDTEAFF.

The chain has TRBV7-9 and TRBJ1-4; the D is unclear. Trimming removed 3 bases at V and 8 bases at J, with 10 bases between. Germline CDR1 is SEHNR and CDR2 is FQNEAQ (reference sequence). The CDR3 has 13 amino acids. The CDR3 DNA sequence: TGTGCCAGCAGCTTGTTTGAGGGAGAAAAACTGTTTTTT. Translated, it gives CASSLFEGEKLFF.

This clonotype has more than one count but fewer than ten. V is TRBV11-2 and J is TRBJ2-3, with D unresolved. Germline CDR1 and CDR2: SGHAT and FQNNGV. The CDR3 covers 15 residues. The V and J ends lost 2 bases and 6 bases respectively, with 15 bases between them. The DNA of the CDR3 is TGTGCCAGCAGCTTATTTAACTTGGGTACGGATACGCAGTATTTT. Its translation: CASSLFNLGTDTQYF.

This clonotype appeared a few times. The chain recombines TRBV29-1 with TRBJ2-7; 9 bases line up with TRBD2. The CDR3 has 14 amino acids. The germline V gene encodes CDR1 SQVTM and CDR2 ANQGSEA. The V segment lost 4 bases and the J segment 4 bases; nucleotides outside the gene matches: 8. CDR3 in DNA: TGCAGCGTTGCGGTTACTAGCGGGTCATACGAGCAGTACTTC. Translation gives CSVAVTSGSYEQYF.

The genes are TRBV29-1 and TRBJ2-7; 7 bases align to TRBD1. The CDR3 has 12 residues. CDR1 is SQVTM, CDR2 ANQGSEA, per germline. V lost 6 bases to trimming and J lost 7 bases; unmatched junction nucleotides: 9. The CDR3 sequence is CSVWDSGNEQYF. The CDR3 DNA reads TGCAGCGTCTGGGACAGTGGGAATGAGCAGTACTTC.

This clonotype was seen only a few times. CDR3 sequence: CASSKDRDEYEQYF. The CDR3 DNA follows: TGTGCCAGCAGCAAAGACAGGGACGAGTACGAGCAGTACTTC. This chain uses TRBV21-1 with TRBJ2-7; the table calls TRBD1, which could not be checked here. TRBV21-1 is tagged as a pseudogene. This CDR3 is built from 14 residues.

The V gene is TRBV7-2, the J gene TRBJ2-7; no reliable D call. V was trimmed by 1 base and J by 2 bases, leaving 9 bases between them. The CDR3 has 14 residues. From germline, CDR1 is SGHTA and CDR2 FQGNSA. The CDR3 is CASSLVAETYEQYF. CDR3 bases: TGTGCCAGCAGCTTAGTGGCAGAGACCTACGAGCAGTACTTC.

This clonotype was counted only a few times. The V gene is TRBV28, the J gene TRBJ2-7; D gene ambiguous. In germline, CDR1 is MDHEN, CDR2 SYDVKM. There are 11 residues in the CDR3. Trimming removed 10 bases from V and 3 bases from J, with 10 bases in between. This chain's CDR3 is CATYFRYEQYF. The CDR3 nucleotides read TGTGCCACCTACTTTCGCTACGAGCAGTACTTC.

CDR3 nucleotides: TGCGCCAGCAGCGCACGCGGGAGATCCGAGCAGTACTTC. Its translation: CASSARGRSEQYF. The chain is built from TRBV5-1 and TRBJ2-7, with TRBD2 matching over 7 bases. V was pared by 4 bases and J by 6 bases, with 7 bases of the junction left unmatched. The CDR3 loop spans 13 amino acids. Germline CDR1 SGHRS, CDR2 YFSETQ.

A few counts support this clonotype. This clone may be a read error of a much larger clone one base away. The rearrangement links TRBV6-2 or TRBV6-3 to TRBJ2-7; either TRBD1 or TRBD2 may fit D (5 bases each). Trimming took 2 bases from V and 0 from J, leaving 26 bases between them. The V gene's germline CDR1 is MNHEY and CDR2 SVGEGT. This CDR3 has 20 amino acids. This CDR3 reads CASSYGIVGPGRPISYEQYF. DNA of the CDR3: TGTGCCAGCAGTTACGGGATAGTGGGACCGGGACGACCCATCTCCTACGAGCAGTACTTC.

V is TRBV20-1 and J is TRBJ2-4, with D perhaps assigned TRBD1 or TRBD2 (5 bases each). Germline loops: CDR1 DFQATT, CDR2 SNEGSKA (reference sequence). The V end lost 6 bases, the J end lost 13 bases, and 25 bases lay between the germline ends. The CDR3 is 14 amino acids. CDR3 in amino acids: CSARTGSDLREQYF. Here the CDR3 DNA reads TGCAGTGCGCGAACAGGTAGCGATTTGAGGGAGCAGTACTTC.

The CDR3 reads CATSDLTGDTQYF. CDR3 bases: TGTGCCACCAGTGATCTGACAGGGGATACGCAGTATTTT. The chain couples TRBV24-1 to TRBJ2-3; 7 bases line up with TRBD1. The CDR3 runs 13 residues. Germline V CDR1 and CDR2: KGHDR, SFDVKD. After removal of 3 bases from V and 6 bases from J, the junction contained 2 bases not matched to a gene.

Remarks on this clonotype: A single base separates this from a much larger clone, so it may be a read error. V is TRBV20-1 and J is TRBJ2-1; TRBD2 aligns across 11 bases. The CDR3 has 14 amino acids. The V gene's germline CDR1 is DFQATT and CDR2 SNEGSKA (reference sequence). CDR3 sequence reads: CSTRRLAGGDEQFF. The CDR3 DNA follows: TGCAGTACTAGGAGGCTAGCGGGAGGAGACGAGCAGTTCTTC.

The chain combines TRBV20-1 with TRBJ2-1; 7 bases are a match to TRBD2. The J call is doubtful: the DNA matches TRBJ2-7 better. This CDR3 comprises 14 residues. CDR1 is DFQATT and CDR2 is SNEGSKA in the germline V gene (reference sequence). The CDR3 DNA follows: TGCAGTGCCCGAGGGCTAGCGGACTACAATGAGCAGTACTTC. Translated, it gives CSARGLADYNEQYF.

This clonotype was observed many times. The V and J genes are TRBV7-9 and TRBJ1-1, with 7 bases fitting TRBD1. This CDR3 comprises 12 residues. Germline V gene lookup returns CDR1 SEHNR and CDR2 FQNEAQ (reference sequence). Trimming removed 5 bases from V and 11 bases from J; junction bases left unmatched: 8. In DNA form, the CDR3 reads TGTGCCAGCAGCCCTAAGACAGGGAGGGCTTTCTTT. Protein sequence: CASSPKTGRAFF.

The CDR3 protein is CASSPESAVAQYF. The CDR3 nucleotides are TGTGCCAGCAGCCCCGAGAGCGCTGTAGCCCAGTACTTC. The rearrangement uses TRBV3-1 and TRBJ2-5; no definite D call. CDR1 is LGHDT and CDR2 is YNNKEL in the germline V gene (reference sequence). Trimming shortened V by 4 bases and J by 9 bases, and 15 bases separated the two germline ends. This CDR3 is built from 13 residues.

The rearrangement joins TRBV20-1 to TRBJ2-1; the D gene is possibly TRBD2 (5 bases). V was clipped by 6 bases and J by 7 bases, with 22 bases between them. The CDR3 spans 15 residues. Per germline, CDR1 DFQATT and CDR2 SNEGSKA (reference sequence). The CDR3 loop is CSAKHPGGYRNEQFF. CDR3 nucleotide sequence: TGCAGTGCGAAGCATCCCGGCGGGTATCGGAATGAGCAGTTCTTC.

In this sample, this clonotype turned up a few times. The chain links TRBV20-1 to TRBJ2-3, with D possibly being TRBD1 (6 bases). Trimming removed 3 bases from V and 0 bases from J, with 13 bases in between. CDR1 is DFQATT and CDR2 is SNEGSKA in the germline V gene (reference sequence). CDR3 length: 15 amino acids. The CDR3 here is CSASQRDISTDTQYF. The CDR3 DNA follows: TGCAGTGCTAGCCAACGGGACATCAGCACAGATACGCAGTATTTT.

The rearrangement links TRBV27 to TRBJ2-1, with 11 bases that match TRBD2. CDR1 and CDR2 (germline): MNHEY, SMNVEV (reference sequence). This CDR3 region has 15 residues. V was clipped by 10 bases and J by 7 bases; unmatched bases: 12. The CDR3 coding sequence is TGTGCCAACCGATTTCTAGCGGGGGGCCCAAATGAGCAGTTCTTC. It codes for CANRFLAGGPNEQFF.

V usage is TRBV11-2 and J usage is TRBJ2-7; D unresolved. V gave up 2 bases and J gave up 7 bases, with 12 bases separating them. Per germline, CDR1 SGHAT and CDR2 FQNNGV. There are 13 residues in the CDR3. The CDR3 nucleotides read TGTGCCAGCAGCTTAAACCCCATTCAAGAGCAGTACTTC. This encodes CASSLNPIQEQYF.

This clonotype was seen only a few times. The chain couples TRBV28 to TRBJ2-4; TRBD1 matches at 7 bases. The J call is uncertain, as TRBJ2-7 better fits the DNA end. Per the germline V gene, CDR1 is MDHEN and CDR2 is SYDVKM. The CDR3 contains 16 residues. The CDR3 DNA follows: TGTGCCAGCAGTTTGGCACAGGGGAGAGGACGGGGCGAGCAGTACTTC. Its protein product is CASSLAQGRGRGEQYF.

This clonotype was observed a few times. The rearrangement uses TRBV28 and TRBJ2-7; D may be TRBD2 (6 bases). This CDR3 has 14 amino acids. V shed 8 bases and J shed 0 bases, with 14 bases lying between them. The germline gives CDR1 MDHEN, CDR2 SYDVKM. Here the CDR3 reads CASLKGLNSYEQYF. As DNA, the CDR3 is TGTGCCAGCCTAAAGGGACTGAACTCCTACGAGCAGTACTTC.